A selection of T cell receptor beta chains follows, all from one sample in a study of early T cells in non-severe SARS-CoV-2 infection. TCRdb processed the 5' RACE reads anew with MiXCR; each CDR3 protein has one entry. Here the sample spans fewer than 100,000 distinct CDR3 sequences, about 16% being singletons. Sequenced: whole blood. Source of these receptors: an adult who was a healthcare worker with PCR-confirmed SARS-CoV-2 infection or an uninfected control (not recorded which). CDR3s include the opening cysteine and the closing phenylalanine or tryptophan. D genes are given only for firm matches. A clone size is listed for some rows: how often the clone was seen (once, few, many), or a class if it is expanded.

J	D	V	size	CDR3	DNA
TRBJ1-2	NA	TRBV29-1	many	CSGWSLNYGYTF	TGCAGCGGTTGGAGCTTGAACTATGGCTACACCTTC
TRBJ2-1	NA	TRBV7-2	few	CASSSRTGLEQFF	TGTGCCAGCAGCTCTCGGACTGGCCTTGAGCAGTTCTTC
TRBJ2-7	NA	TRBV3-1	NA	CASSQVEGASYEQYF	TGTGCCAGCAGCCAAGTCGAAGGGGCGAGCTACGAGCAGTACTTC
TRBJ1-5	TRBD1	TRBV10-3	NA	CAIGGQDGKARQPQHF	TGTGCCATCGGAGGACAGGATGGTAAAGCAAGGCAGCCCCAGCATTTT
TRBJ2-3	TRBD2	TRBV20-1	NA	CSATSGSSDTQYF	TGCAGTGCAACTAGCGGGAGTTCAGATACGCAGTATTTT
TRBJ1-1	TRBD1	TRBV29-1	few	CSVGTGNFEAFF	TGCAGCGTAGGGACAGGGAATTTTGAAGCTTTCTTT
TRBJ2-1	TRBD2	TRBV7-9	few	CASSQTSGGRNEQFF	TGTGCCAGCAGCCAAACTAGCGGGGGCCGCAATGAGCAGTTCTTC
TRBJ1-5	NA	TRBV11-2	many	CASSLERINQPQHF	TGTGCCAGCAGCTTGGAACGGATCAATCAGCCCCAGCATTTT
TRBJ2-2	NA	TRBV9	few	CASSVGRRNTGELFF	TGTGCCAGCAGCGTAGGACGGAGGAACACCGGGGAGCTGTTTTTT
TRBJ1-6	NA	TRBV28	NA	CASSLSWNNSPLHF	TGTGCCAGCAGTTTAAGTTGGAATAATTCACCCCTCCACTTT
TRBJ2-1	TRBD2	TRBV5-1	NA	CASSSRLAGGHNEQFF	TGCGCCAGCAGCTCCAGACTAGCGGGGGGCCACAATGAGCAGTTCTTC
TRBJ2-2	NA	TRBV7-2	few	CASSLARPGTGELFF	TGTGCCAGCAGCTTAGCGAGGCCTGGGACCGGGGAGCTGTTTTTT
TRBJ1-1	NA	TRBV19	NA	CASSIHIEAEAFF	TGTGCCAGTAGTATCCATATCGAGGCTGAAGCTTTCTTT
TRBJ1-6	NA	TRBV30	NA	CAWSIKGLNSPLHF	TGTGCCTGGAGTATCAAGGGGCTTAATTCACCCCTCCACTTT
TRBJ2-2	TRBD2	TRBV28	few	CASTSPSGLAGNTGELFF	TGTGCCAGCACTTCCCCCTCTGGACTAGCGGGTAACACCGGGGAGCTGTTTTTT
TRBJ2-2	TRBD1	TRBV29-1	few	CSVRQGANTGELFF	TGCAGCGTCAGACAGGGCGCGAACACCGGGGAGCTGTTTTTT
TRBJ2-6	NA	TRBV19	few	CASSILSGANVLTF	TGTGCCAGTAGTATACTCTCTGGGGCCAACGTCCTGACTTTC
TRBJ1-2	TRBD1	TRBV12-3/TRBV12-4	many	CASSPDRAYGYTF	TGTGCCAGCAGCCCCGACAGGGCTTATGGCTACACCTTC
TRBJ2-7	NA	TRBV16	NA	CASSQYGAATYEQYF	TGTGCCAGCAGCCAATATGGGGCAGCTACCTACGAGCAGTACTTC
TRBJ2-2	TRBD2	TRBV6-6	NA	CASSYSRAGGTGELFF	TGTGCCAGCAGTTACTCGAGGGCGGGGGGTACCGGGGAGCTGTTTTTT
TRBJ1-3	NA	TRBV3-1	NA	CASSQGQGLTTIYF	TGTGCCAGCAGCCAAGGCCAGGGGTTAACCACCATATATTTT
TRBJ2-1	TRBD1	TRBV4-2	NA	CASSPNRGFPNEQFF	TGTGCCAGCAGCCCGAACAGGGGTTTCCCCAATGAGCAGTTCTTC
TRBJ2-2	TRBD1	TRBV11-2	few	CASSRGQVNTGELFF	TGTGCCAGCAGCCGGGGACAGGTGAACACCGGGGAGCTGTTTTTT
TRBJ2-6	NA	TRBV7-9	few	CASSLGLIPGANVLTF	TGTGCCAGCAGCTTAGGGTTGATACCCGGGGCCAACGTCCTGACTTTC
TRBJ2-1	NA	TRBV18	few	CASSRMLPRDSFNWNEQFF	TGTGCCAGCTCTCGTATGCTCCCCCGGGACTCATTCAATTGGAATGAGCAGTTCTTC
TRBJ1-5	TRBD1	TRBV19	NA	CASSSRQGHQPQHF	TGTGCCAGTAGTTCGCGACAGGGGCATCAGCCCCAGCATTTT
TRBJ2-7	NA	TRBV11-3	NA	CASSLGEYEQYF	TGTGCCAGCAGCTTAGGGGAATACGAGCAGTACTTC
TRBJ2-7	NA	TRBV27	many	CASRPYEQYF	TGTGCCAGCAGGCCCTACGAGCAGTACTTC
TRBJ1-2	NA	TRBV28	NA	CATRGVAWPNYGYTF	TGTGCTACCAGGGGCGTCGCATGGCCTAACTATGGCTACACCTTC
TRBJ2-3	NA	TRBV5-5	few	CASSLVGGSTDTQYF	TGTGCCAGCAGCTTGGTCGGTGGCAGTACAGATACGCAGTATTTT
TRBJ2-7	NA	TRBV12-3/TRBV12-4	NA	CASSLVGSSYEQYF	TGTGCCAGCAGTTTAGTCGGGTCGTCCTACGAGCAGTACTTC
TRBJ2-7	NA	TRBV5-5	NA	CASSLEGLTSYEQYF	TGTGCCAGCAGCTTGGAGGGACTCACCTCCTACGAGCAGTACTTC
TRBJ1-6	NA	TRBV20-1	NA	CSAASSLNSPLHF	TGCAGTGCCGCCAGTAGCTTGAATTCACCCCTCCACTTT
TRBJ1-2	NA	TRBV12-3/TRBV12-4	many	CASSLVGAGATYGYTF	TGTGCCAGCAGTTTGGTCGGGGCAGGGGCGACCTATGGCTACACCTTC
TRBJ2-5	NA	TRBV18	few	CASSPRARQQETQYF	TGTGCCAGCTCACCACGGGCCAGGCAGCAAGAGACCCAGTACTTC
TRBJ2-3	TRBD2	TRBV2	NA	CAIARGEGDTQYF	TGTGCCATCGCCCGGGGGGAAGGGGATACGCAGTATTTT
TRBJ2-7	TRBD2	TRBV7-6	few	CASSQISLAGVPYEQYF	TGTGCCAGCAGCCAGATCTCACTAGCGGGAGTTCCCTACGAGCAGTACTTC
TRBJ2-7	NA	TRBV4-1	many	CASSQDRAGDTYEQYF	TGCGCCAGCAGCCAAGATAGGGCAGGGGATACCTACGAGCAGTACTTC
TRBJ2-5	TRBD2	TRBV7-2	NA	CASSLTSGGPQETQYF	TGTGCCAGCAGCTTAACGAGCGGGGGCCCACAAGAGACCCAGTACTTC
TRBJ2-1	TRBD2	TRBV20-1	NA	CSASTGLVYNEQFF	TGCAGTGCTAGTACGGGACTAGTATACAATGAGCAGTTCTTC